This T cell receptor beta chain emerged from a study of T cell repertoires in cytomegalovirus infection. V lost 4 bases to trimming and J lost 4 bases, with 7 bases between them. This CDR3 contains 11 residues. CDR1 is SQVTM and CDR2 is ANQGSEA in the germline V gene. Each CDR3 protein is one row after TCRdb ran MiXCR on the reads. Of approximately 1,000,000 distinct CDR3 sequences listed, roughly 30% are singletons. This clonotype was picked up many times. Antigen: not known. This sample comprised cultured CD8+ T cells from PBMCs, obtained from culture after CMV antigen stimulation. The receptor was isolated from a human donor in good health (CMV status not recorded). Some clones in this sample may be carry-over from other donors' samples. V is TRBV29-1 and J is TRBJ1-1, with D maybe TRBD1 (5 bases). The CDR3 protein is CSVARATEAFF. CDR3 in DNA: TGCAGCGTTGCCAGGGCCACTGAAGCTTTCTTT.